Sequencing of this T cell receptor beta chain was carried out in a study of cytomegalovirus exposure and HLA in healthy donors. Study background: Later, an analysis reported that the 130 or so validation repertoires had used the same platform as the 666 first-cohort repertoires.

In its sample, this clone was seen once. Its antigen remains unknown. Deletions cut 7 bases from V and 2 bases from J, with 14 bases between. This CDR3 spans 13 amino acids. Germline V lookup: CDR1 SQVTM, CDR2 ANQGSEA. The study, taken as a whole, reports: In the 100 to 150 validation repertoires, approximately 94% of cluster scores exceeded 0, per a later analysis. Most observed TCR sequences were rare, whereas some public TCRs were detected in many donors. Researchers reported that a few CMV-associated chains were confirmed in vitro as CMV antigen-specific.

This table comes from immunoSEQ multiplex PCR, and its TCRdb copy is limited to in-frame clones, with some not included. The sample yields 150,000 to 200,000 clones, 95% to 97% seen once. The receptor was isolated from a woman aged 18 to 35 in good health and CMV-seronegative. This chain uses TRBV29-1 with TRBJ2-5; D ambiguous. Sample: PBMCs. CDR3 amino acids: CSAGPLAQETQYF. CDR3 DNA: TGCAGCGCTGGTCCGCTGGCACAAGAGACCCAGTACTTC.